The next 20 T cell receptor beta chains were all read from a single sample in a study of beta chain features in type 1 diabetes. Study-level findings and limits: When Type 1 diabetes patients were examined, their TCRB CDR3s proved moderately but significantly shorter in all four CD4+ subsets.

These receptors' targets are unknown. Expressed TCRB transcripts were sequenced, since all the RNA that had been isolated was reverse transcribed. Profiled with immunoSEQ multiplex PCR; TCRdb holds only in-frame clones, not every one. Of 600,000 to 750,000 clones in the sample, around 12% were seen once. Input material: naive CD4+ T cells from blood. These receptor sequences come from a man aged 25 to 40 with type 1 diabetes.

The gene calls are TRBV18 and TRBJ1-6; D might be TRBD1 (6 bases). In germline, CDR1 is KGHSH, CDR2 LQKENI. The CDR3 is 19 amino acids. Trimming pared 2 bases from V and 7 bases from J, leaving 24 bases between. This CDR3 reads CASSPGQEVRGNLNSPLHF. The CDR3, as DNA: TGTGCCAGCTCACCAGGGCAGGAAGTGAGGGGGAATTTGAATTCACCCCTCCACTTT.

This rearrangement joins TRBV5-1 to TRBJ2-1, with 7 positions matching TRBD2. V was pared by 2 bases and J by 7 bases, with 9 bases of the junction left unmatched. Germline V gene sequence: CDR1 SGHRS, CDR2 YFSETQ. The CDR3 contains 15 residues. DNA for the CDR3: TGCGCCAGCAGCTTACAAGCGGGGTCTGAGAATGAGCAGTTCTTC. It is translated as CASSLQAGSENEQFF.

CDR3 in amino acids: CASGRLRGTDTQYF. The DNA of the CDR3 is TGTGCCAGCGGTCGGTTGAGGGGCACAGATACGCAGTATTTT. This rearrangement joins TRBV13 to TRBJ2-3; tentatively, D is TRBD2 (5 bases). Germline V gene data show CDR1 as PRHDT and CDR2 as FYEKMQ (reference sequence). The CDR3 is made up of 14 amino acids. Trimming stripped 8 bases from V and 1 base from J, with 13 bases between.

J is TRBJ1-2 and V is TRBV29-1; the D gene is possibly TRBD1 (6 bases). With 5 bases removed from V and 4 bases from J, the gap between germline ends came to 23 bases. CDR1 is SQVTM, CDR2 ANQGSEA, per germline. The CDR3 has 16 residues. The CDR3 spells CSVSTGKANLVYGYTF. The CDR3, as DNA: TGCAGCGTTAGCACAGGGAAAGCCAATTTGGTCTATGGCTACACCTTC.

The rearrangement links TRBV28 to TRBJ2-6; possibly TRBD1 for D (5 bases). This CDR3 comprises 16 residues. V shed 3 bases and J shed 0 bases, with 9 bases lying between them. Germline V gene lookup returns CDR1 MDHEN and CDR2 SYDVKM. In nucleotides, the CDR3 is TGTGCCAGCAGTTTGGCAGGGCTCTCTGGGGCCAACGTCCTGACTTTC. This encodes CASSLAGLSGANVLTF.

Only a few counts were recorded for this clone. The chain has TRBV27 and TRBJ2-2, with D possibly TRBD2 on 5 matching bases. Trimming took off 5 bases at V and 6 bases at J, with 10 bases between the two ends. This CDR3 contains 13 residues. Looked up from germline, CDR1 is MNHEY and CDR2 is SMNVEV (reference sequence). The CDR3, as DNA: TGTGCCAGCAGTCTGGGAGAGCCCGGGGAGCTGTTTTTT. This codes for CASSLGEPGELFF.

This clone was found a few times. The chain joins TRBV5-4 to TRBJ2-1, with D perhaps being TRBD1 or TRBD2 (5 bases each). The CDR3 consists of 15 residues. V was trimmed by 4 bases and J by 6 bases, leaving 17 bases between them. Germline V gene lookup returns CDR1 SGHNT and CDR2 YYREEE (reference sequence). CDR3 bases: TGTGCCAGCAGCATCTCCGGGACGGCTTCCAATGAGCAGTTCTTC. It encodes CASSISGTASNEQFF.

This clone came up a few times. The V gene is TRBV7-2, the J gene TRBJ2-7; TRBD1 aligns across 7 bases. V was clipped by 4 bases and J by 2 bases; unmatched bases: 5. The germline gives CDR1 SGHTA, CDR2 FQGNSA. The CDR3 has 14 residues. CDR3 in amino acids: CASSSGQKTYEQYF. As DNA, the CDR3 is TGTGCCAGCAGCTCGGGACAGAAAACCTACGAGCAGTACTTC.

There are a few counts of this clone. The chain joins TRBV9 to TRBJ2-5; 8 positions agree with TRBD1. Germline V gene sequence: CDR1 SGDLS, CDR2 YYNGEE. V lost 4 bases and J lost 1; bases outside the gene matches: 3. The CDR3 is 14 amino acids. The CDR3 protein is CASSFGTGQETQYF. In nucleotides, the CDR3 is TGTGCCAGCAGCTTCGGGACAGGCCAAGAGACCCAGTACTTC.

This rearrangement joins TRBV10-3 to TRBJ2-3; D is ambiguous. The CDR3 contains 15 residues. Germline assignment: CDR1 ENHRY and CDR2 SYGVKD. The V end was cut by 5 bases, the J end by 0 bases, with 12 bases between. As DNA, the CDR3 is TGTGCCATCAGTTTGACATTAACTAGCACAGATACGCAGTATTTT. This sequence encodes CAISLTLTSTDTQYF.

This clone was picked up a small number of times. The chain uses TRBV7-9 and TRBJ2-5; 8 positions agree with TRBD1. The CDR3 length is 13 residues. V lost 5 bases to trimming and J lost 4 bases; unmatched junction nucleotides: 3. The germline V gene encodes CDR1 SEHNR and CDR2 FQNEAQ (reference sequence). CDR3 in DNA: TGTGCCAGCAGCCGAGGACAGGGAGAGACCCAGTACTTC. Its translation is CASSRGQGETQYF.

V usage is TRBV5-4 and J usage is TRBJ2-5, with TRBD2 matching over 11 bases. The germline V gene has CDR1 SGHNT and CDR2 YYREEE (reference sequence). The J segment lost 2 bases and the V segment lost 3 bases, leaving 6 bases of the junction unmatched. This CDR3 is 16 amino acids long. The CDR3 bases are TGTGCCAGCAGCTCGCTAGCGGGGGGATTACAAGAGACCCAGTACTTC. Encoded protein: CASSSLAGGLQETQYF.

The sample holds a few counts of this clone. V usage is TRBV9 and J usage is TRBJ1-1; 7 nucleotides match TRBD1. Germline lookup yields CDR1 SGDLS and CDR2 YYNGEE. The CDR3 covers 14 residues. V shed 4 bases, J shed 6 bases, and the junction held 9 bases outside the gene matches. The CDR3 sequence: CASSTRDRVAEAFF. DNA of the CDR3: TGTGCCAGCAGCACTAGAGACAGGGTCGCTGAAGCTTTCTTT.

V gene TRBV14 combines with J gene TRBJ2-1; the D gene is possibly TRBD2 (5 bases). Trimming cost V 0 bases and J 0 bases, with 12 bases left between them. The CDR3 has 17 amino acids. In germline, CDR1 is SGHDN, CDR2 FVKESK. The CDR3 protein is CASSQERALSSYNEQFF. The CDR3, as DNA: TGTGCCAGCAGCCAAGAGCGGGCGTTGAGCTCCTACAATGAGCAGTTCTTC. Filled out from reference TRBV14 and TRBJ2-1, the complete variable domain reads EAGVTQFPSHSVIEKGQTVTLRCDPISGHDNLYWYRRVMGKEIKFLLHFVKESKQDESGMPNNRFLAERTGGTYSTLKVQPAELEDSGVYFCASSQERALSSYNEQFFGPGTRLTVL.

This chain joins TRBV7-9 and TRBJ2-5; TRBD1 matches at 8 bases. Germline values: CDR1 SEHNR, CDR2 FQNEAQ (reference sequence). Trimming took 6 bases from V and 5 from J; bases not matched to a gene: 17. The CDR3 extends over 17 amino acids. The CDR3 loop reads CASSQGFGRGLSETQYF. The CDR3 DNA reads TGTGCCAGCAGTCAAGGGTTTGGCAGGGGGCTCTCGGAGACCCAGTACTTC.

The V call is TRBV5-6, the J call TRBJ2-2; TRBD2 is a possible D gene (5 bases). CDR3 length: 17 residues. Germline CDR1 is SGHDT and CDR2 is YYEEEE. V gave up 0 bases and J gave up 1 base, with 13 bases separating them. CDR3 sequence reads: CASSLVREAGNTGELFF. The CDR3 DNA reads as TGTGCCAGCAGCTTGGTGAGGGAAGCTGGGAACACCGGGGAGCTGTTTTTT.

The rearrangement joins TRBV7-3 to TRBJ2-3; 8 positions agree with TRBD2. V shed 5 bases, J shed 0 bases, and the junction held 4 bases outside the gene matches. The CDR3 has 15 amino acids. Germline V gene lookup returns CDR1 SGHTA and CDR2 FQGTGA. CDR3 residues: CASSQRTSSTDTQYF. CDR3 nucleotides: TGTGCCAGCAGCCAGAGGACTAGCAGCACAGATACGCAGTATTTT. Full variable domain (remainder filled in from reference TRBV7-3 and TRBJ2-3): GAGVSQTPSNKVTEKGKYVELRCDPISGHTALYWYRQSLGQGPEFLIYFQGTGAADDSGLPNDRFFAVRPEGSVSTLKIQRTERGDSAVYLCASSQRTSSTDTQYFGPGTRLTVL.

The table lists this clone with a few counts. The rearrangement uses TRBV14 and TRBJ2-3; D is ambiguous. Per germline, CDR1 SGHDN and CDR2 FVKESK. The CDR3 spans 13 residues. The V and J ends lost 5 bases and 1 base respectively, with 7 bases between them. CDR3 sequence reads: CASSGRGTDTQYF. The CDR3 DNA is TGTGCCAGCAGCGGGCGAGGCACAGATACGCAGTATTTT.

This sequence joins TRBV20-1 and TRBJ1-1, with D unclear. This CDR3 has 11 amino acids. CDR1 and CDR2 from the germline V gene are DFQATT and SNEGSKA (reference sequence). CDR3 amino acids: CTPRGNTEAFF. In DNA form, the CDR3 reads TGCACCCCGAGAGGGAACACTGAAGCTTTCTTT.

Concerning this clone itself: This CDR3 is also generated by other DNA sequences in the sample. The V call is TRBV6-6, the J call TRBJ1-5; D might be TRBD1 (5 bases). Looked up from germline, CDR1 is MNHNY and CDR2 is SVGAGI (reference sequence). There are 14 residues in the CDR3. V shed 0 bases and J shed 7 bases, with 10 bases lying between them. The CDR3 DNA reads TGTGCCAGCAGTTACTCGCAGGGAAACCAGCCCCAGCATTTT. Translating it yields CASSYSQGNQPQHF.